Shown below are 9 T cell receptor beta chains from a single sample sequenced in a study of T cell repertoires in cytomegalovirus infection. TCRdb processed the reads anew with MiXCR; each CDR3 protein has one entry. The sample lists around 360,000 distinct CDR3 sequences; roughly 34% were seen once. No antigen has been assigned to these receptors. Specimen: cultured PBMCs, collected from culture after CMV antigen stimulation. These receptors were obtained from a human donor in good health (CMV status not recorded). Some clones in this sample may be carry-over from other donors' samples.

The chain has TRBV6-2 or TRBV6-3 and TRBJ2-2, with a weak D call TRBD1 (6 bases). V lost 8 bases and J 2 bases, leaving 12 bases between the germline ends. The CDR3 is 14 amino acids. Germline CDR1 reads MNHEY; CDR2 reads SVGEGT. The CDR3 coding sequence is TGTGCCAGCTCCCGGGACACCAACACCGGGGAGCTGTTTTTT. Its protein is CASSRDTNTGELFF.

J is TRBJ1-5 and V is TRBV19; unclear D gene. V shed 3 bases and J shed 2 bases, with 8 bases lying between them. Germline values: CDR1 LNHDA, CDR2 SQIVND (reference sequence). The CDR3 sequence is 14 residues long. The CDR3 nucleotides are TGTGCCAGTAGTATGGCCGGGGGCAATCAGCCCCAGCATTTT. Translated, it gives CASSMAGGNQPQHF.

The chain recombines TRBV29-1 with TRBJ1-1; the match to TRBD1 covers 7 bases. Germline V gives CDR1 SQVTM, CDR2 ANQGSEA. The CDR3 is 16 amino acids. Trimming removed 1 base from V and 3 bases from J; junction bases left unmatched: 11. CDR3 nucleotides: TGCAGCGTTGAAGGGGGCAGGGGGATGAGGGACACTGAAGCTTTCTTT. Protein sequence: CSVEGGRGMRDTEAFF.

This clonotype was counted ten times or more. The V call is TRBV7-2, the J call TRBJ2-3; 13 bases line up with TRBD2. From germline, CDR1 is SGHTA and CDR2 FQGNSA. This CDR3 comprises 16 residues. Germline trimming cut 4 bases from V and 4 bases from J; bases unmatched to any gene: 5. CDR3 in amino acids: CASSSRLAGGADTQYF. CDR3 DNA: TGTGCCAGCAGCTCAAGACTAGCGGGAGGCGCAGATACGCAGTATTTT. The whole variable domain, filled in from reference TRBV7-2 and TRBJ2-3, reads GAGVSQSPSNKVTEKGKDVELRCDPISGHTALYWYRQSLGQGLEFLIYFQGNSAPDKSGLPSDRFSAERTGGSVSTLTIQRTQQEDSAVYLCASSSRLAGGADTQYFGPGTRLTVL.

The rearrangement links TRBV6-2 or TRBV6-3 to TRBJ2-1, with 12 positions matching TRBD2. This CDR3 is built from 16 residues. CDR1 and CDR2 (germline): MNHEY, SVGEGT. The V and J ends lost 9 bases and 0 bases, in that order; junction bases with no gene match: 6. CDR3 nucleotide sequence: TGTGCCAGTGGACTAGCGGGACTCAGCTCCTACAATGAGCAGTTCTTC. As protein: CASGLAGLSSYNEQFF.

The chain recombines TRBV7-9 with TRBJ2-3; possible D gene TRBD1, 5 bases. The V end lost 4 bases, the J end lost 1 base, and 24 bases lay between the germline ends. Germline V lookup: CDR1 SEHNR, CDR2 FQNEAQ (reference sequence). This CDR3 contains 19 residues. The CDR3 sequence is CASSSSFGAFAVGTDTQYF. The DNA for the CDR3 is TGTGCCAGCAGCTCCTCCTTTGGGGCCTTTGCAGTTGGCACAGATACGCAGTATTTT. Together with reference TRBV7-9 and TRBJ2-3, the CDR3 gives the full variable domain: DTGVSQNPRHKITKRGQNVTFRCDPISEHNRLYWYRQTLGQGPEFLTYFQNEAQLEKSRLLSDRFSAERPKGSFSTLEIQRTEQGDSAMYLCASSSSFGAFAVGTDTQYFGPGTRLTVL.

The CDR3 loop is CASSWQAAATPDTQYF. The CDR3 coding sequence is TGTGCCAGCAGTTGGCAAGCAGCGGCCACTCCCGATACGCAGTATTTT. The rearrangement joins TRBV12-3 or TRBV12-4 to TRBJ2-3; a weak D match, TRBD2 (5 bases). V was pared by 4 bases and J by 6 bases, with 20 bases between. The CDR3 is made up of 16 amino acids.

This clonotype came up many times. The chain couples TRBV6-6 to TRBJ1-5; 8 nucleotides match TRBD1. The CDR3 runs 17 residues. Trimming at V came to 2 bases and at J to 0 bases, leaving 6 bases not matched to a gene. Germline V gene data show CDR1 as MNHNY and CDR2 as SVGAGI (reference sequence). The CDR3 here is CASSYGQGLYSNQPQHF. The DNA of the CDR3 is TGTGCCAGCAGTTACGGACAGGGACTATATAGCAATCAGCCCCAGCATTTT.

Ten or more counts support this clonotype. This rearrangement joins TRBV4-1 to TRBJ2-1; maybe TRBD1 (6 bases). Germline CDR1 and CDR2: MGHRA and YSYEKL. The ends were cut back, 0 bases at V and 2 bases at J, with 14 bases in the middle. There are 17 residues in the CDR3. In DNA, the CDR3 is TGCGCCAGCAGCCAAGAAAGACAGGCGTCCACCTACAATGAGCAGTTCTTC. Its protein product is CASSQERQASTYNEQFF.